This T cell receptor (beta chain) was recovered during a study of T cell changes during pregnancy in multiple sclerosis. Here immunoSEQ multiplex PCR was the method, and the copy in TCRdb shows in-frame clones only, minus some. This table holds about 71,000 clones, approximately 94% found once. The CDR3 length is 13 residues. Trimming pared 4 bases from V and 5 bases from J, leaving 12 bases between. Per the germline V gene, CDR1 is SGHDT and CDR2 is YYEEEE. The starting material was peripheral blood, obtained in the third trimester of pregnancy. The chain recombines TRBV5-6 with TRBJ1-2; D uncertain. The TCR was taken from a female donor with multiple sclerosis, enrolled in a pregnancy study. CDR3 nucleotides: TGTGCCAGCAGCCAAGCTTCCCTATATGGCTACACCTTC. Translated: CASSQASLYGYTF. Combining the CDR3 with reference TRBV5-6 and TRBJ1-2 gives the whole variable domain DAGVTQSPTHLIKTRGQQVTLRCSPKSGHDTVSWYQQALGQGPQFIFQYYEEEERQRGNFPDRFSGHQFPNYSSELNVNALLLGDSALYLCASSQASLYGYTFGSGTRLTVV.